Each of the 5 T cell receptor beta chains below was sequenced from the same sample in a study of cytomegalovirus exposure and HLA in healthy donors. In the PCR, 60 Vbeta and 13 Jbeta primers were used. Sequencing used immunoSEQ multiplex PCR; TCRdb keeps in-frame clones, though not all of them. The sample shows about 180,000 clones, just over 75% of them seen only once. The material sequenced was PBMCs. These receptors came from a man younger than 35 in good health and CMV-seronegative.

The chain combines TRBV19 with TRBJ1-2; 9 nucleotides align to TRBD1. CDR3 length equals 16 residues. V lost 3 bases to trimming and J lost 6 bases; unmatched junction nucleotides: 11. Germline-derived CDR1 and CDR2 are LNHDA and SQIVND (reference sequence). The CDR3 loop is CASSMGIGQGRDGYTF. The CDR3 coding sequence is TGTGCCAGTAGTATGGGGATCGGACAGGGGCGTGATGGCTACACCTTC.

V usage is TRBV18 and J usage is TRBJ1-5; D perhaps matches TRBD1 (6 bases). V was pared by 3 bases and J by 2 bases, with 11 bases between. Germline CDR1 and CDR2: KGHSH and LQKENI. The length of the CDR3 is 15 residues. The CDR3 bases are TGTGCCAGCTCACCTGGCAGGGGCGGCAATCAGCCCCAGCATTTT. It specifies CASSPGRGGNQPQHF.

V and J are TRBV29-1 and TRBJ1-2, with TRBD1 matching over 7 bases. The CDR3 is 13 amino acids. Germline loops: CDR1 SQVTM, CDR2 ANQGSEA. The ends lost 6 bases at V and 2 bases at J; junction bases unmatched: 6. The CDR3 reads CSVGQVRNYGYTF. CDR3 DNA sequence: TGCAGCGTAGGACAGGTTCGCAACTATGGCTACACCTTC.

The chain links TRBV6-1 to TRBJ2-1; 12 positions match TRBD2. From germline, CDR1 is MNHNS and CDR2 SASEGT. The junction had 6 bases not matched to a gene; V was cut back by 0 bases and J by 3 bases. The CDR3 contains 18 residues. The CDR3 here is CASSEAPSGRGSYNEQFF. CDR3 nucleotides: TGTGCCAGCAGTGAAGCCCCTAGCGGGAGGGGCAGCTACAATGAGCAGTTCTTC.

The CDR3 here is CASSSGQGGTEAFF. CDR3 DNA: TGTGCCAGCAGCAGTGGACAGGGAGGCACTGAAGCTTTCTTT. This chain uses TRBV5-8 with TRBJ1-1; the match to TRBD1 covers 8 bases. CDR1 and CDR2 (germline): SGHTS, YDEGEE. With 4 bases clipped from V and 4 bases from J, the junction kept 6 bases outside the gene matches. The CDR3 runs to 14 residues.